The 5 T cell receptor beta chains reported below all come from one sample, sequenced in a study of cytomegalovirus exposure and HLA in healthy donors (dated 2017 in TCRdb). Library preparation was by the immunoSEQ multiplex PCR assay. TCRdb mirrors the immuneACCESS table, restricted to in-frame sequences. Some clones are absent from its copies; in checked studies, under half trace to an unresolved V gene, and the reason for the others is unknown. This sample is represented by over 250,000 clones; about nine tenths of them were singletons. The ten largest clones take up approximately 1.2% of the sample. The sample was PBMCs. These receptors all stem from a woman in her twenties or thirties in good health and CMV-seropositive.

The chain recombines TRBV6-4 with TRBJ1-1; D is ambiguous. The V gene lost 5 bases and the J gene lost 4 bases, with 11 bases spanning the gap. Germline-derived CDR1 and CDR2 are MRHNA and SNTAGT. This CDR3 has 13 residues. CDR3: CASSRTGTTEAFF. In DNA form, the CDR3 reads TGTGCCAGCAGTAGGACGGGAACCACTGAAGCTTTCTTT.

J is TRBJ2-7 and V is TRBV7-9; TRBD2 agrees at 9 bases. Trimming at V came to 1 base and at J to 4 bases, leaving 5 bases not matched to a gene. Per the germline V gene, CDR1 is SEHNR and CDR2 is FQNEAQ (reference sequence). There are 15 residues in the CDR3. CDR3 loop: CASSLGPAGGYEQYF. DNA of the CDR3: TGTGCCAGCAGCTTAGGCCCAGCGGGGGGTTACGAGCAGTACTTC.

The V gene is TRBV29-1, the J gene TRBJ2-1, with D tentatively TRBD1 (6 bases). CDR1 and CDR2 from the germline V gene are SQVTM and ANQGSEA. Deletions cut 3 bases from V and 2 bases from J, with 29 bases between. This CDR3 is 20 amino acids long. The chain's CDR3 is CSVEAISQGKPPGTYNEQFF. The CDR3, as DNA: TGCAGCGTTGAGGCTATTTCACAGGGTAAACCCCCCGGAACCTACAATGAGCAGTTCTTC.

The chain carries TRBV27 and TRBJ1-5; D ambiguous. The V gene's germline CDR1 is MNHEY and CDR2 SMNVEV (reference sequence). The CDR3 extends over 14 amino acids. V was pared by 5 bases and J by 5 bases, with 13 bases between. CDR3 DNA: TGTGCCAGCAGTCCCGGGAGGTCCCATCAGCCCCAGCATTTT. Translating gives CASSPGRSHQPQHF.

CDR3 DNA: TGTGCCAGCGGGGGAGCACTAGATAATTCACCCCTCCACTTT. It is translated as CASGGALDNSPLHF. This rearrangement joins TRBV25-1 to TRBJ1-6, with a possible D match to TRBD1 (5 bases). In germline, CDR1 is MGHDK, CDR2 SYGVNS. V was trimmed by 8 bases and J by 5 bases, leaving 13 bases between them. This CDR3 is 14 amino acids long.